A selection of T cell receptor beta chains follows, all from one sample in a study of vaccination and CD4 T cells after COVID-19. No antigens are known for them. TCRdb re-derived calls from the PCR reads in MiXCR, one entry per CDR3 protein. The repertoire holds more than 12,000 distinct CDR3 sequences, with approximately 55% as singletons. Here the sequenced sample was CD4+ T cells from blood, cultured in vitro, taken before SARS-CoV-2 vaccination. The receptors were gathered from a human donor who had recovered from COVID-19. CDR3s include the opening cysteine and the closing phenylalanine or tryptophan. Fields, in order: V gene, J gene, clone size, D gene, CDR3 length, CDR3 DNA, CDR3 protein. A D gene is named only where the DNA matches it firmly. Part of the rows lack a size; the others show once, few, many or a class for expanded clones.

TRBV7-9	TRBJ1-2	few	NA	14	TGTGCCAGCAGCTCCTACGGGACGGAATATGGCTACACCTTC	CASSSYGTEYGYTF
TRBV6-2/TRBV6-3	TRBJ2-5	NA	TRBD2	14	TGTGCCAGCCGACTAGCGGGGGGCCGAGAGACCCAGTACTTC	CASRLAGGRETQYF
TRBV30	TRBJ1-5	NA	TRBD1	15	TGTGCCTGGAGTAGCGGGACAGGGACCTATCAGCCCCAGCATTTT	CAWSSGTGTYQPQHF
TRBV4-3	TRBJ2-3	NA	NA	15	TGCGCCAGCAGCCAAGTTTCGGGGACCACAGATACGCAGTATTTT	CASSQVSGTTDTQYF
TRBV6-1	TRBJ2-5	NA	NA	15	TGTGCCAGCAGACGACAGGTAAGCCCCCAAGAGACCCAGTACTTC	CASRRQVSPQETQYF
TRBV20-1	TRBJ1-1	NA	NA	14	TGCAGTGCTTACTCGGGCAGGGGTTTGGCTGAAGCTTTCTTT	CSAYSGRGLAEAFF
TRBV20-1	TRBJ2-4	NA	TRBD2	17	TGCAGTGCTAGACCTGGGACTAGCGGGGGCCGCCGAAACATTCAGTACTTC	CSARPGTSGGRRNIQYF
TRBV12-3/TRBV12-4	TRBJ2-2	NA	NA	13	TGTGCCAGCCCGGAAGCGAACACCGGGGAGCTGTTTTTT	CASPEANTGELFF
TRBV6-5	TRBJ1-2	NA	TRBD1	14	TGTGCCAGCAGTTACGCGGACAGGGAAGACGGCTACACCTTC	CASSYADREDGYTF
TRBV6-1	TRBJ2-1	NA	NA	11	TGTGCCGGGGCGAGACAGAATGAGCAGTTCTTC	CAGARQNEQFF
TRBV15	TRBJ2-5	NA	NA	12	TGTGCCAGCGCAACGATGGGCACGACCCAGTACTTC	CASATMGTTQYF
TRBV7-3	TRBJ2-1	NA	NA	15	TGTGCCAGCAGCTTAGGCCCAGGCTCCTACAATGAGCAGTTCTTC	CASSLGPGSYNEQFF
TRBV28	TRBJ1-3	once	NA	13	TGTGCCAGCAGTATCGCAAGGGAGGACACCATATATTTT	CASSIAREDTIYF
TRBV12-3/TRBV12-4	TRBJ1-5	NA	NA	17	TGTGCCAGCAGTTCACTAAGTGGGCATATCTCCAATCAGCCCCAGCATTTT	CASSSLSGHISNQPQHF
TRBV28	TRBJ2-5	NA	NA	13	TGTGCCAGCACCTCCTCCGGGGCAGAGACCCAGTACTTC	CASTSSGAETQYF
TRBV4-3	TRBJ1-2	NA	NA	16	TGCGCCAGCAGCCATCCCTCGGCGGGGCAAGGCTATGGCTACACCTTC	CASSHPSAGQGYGYTF
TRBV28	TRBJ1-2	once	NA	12	TGTGCCAGCACAGAGGGGGGCTATGGCTACACCTTC	CASTEGGYGYTF
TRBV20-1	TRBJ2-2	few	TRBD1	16	TGCAGTGCTAGACAAAGAGGGGGCGGAGACACCGGGGAGCTGTTTTTT	CSARQRGGGDTGELFF
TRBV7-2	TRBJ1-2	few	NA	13	TGTGCCAGCAGCTTGCCGGGACCGGCGGGCTACACCTTC	CASSLPGPAGYTF
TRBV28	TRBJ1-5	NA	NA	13	TGTGCCGGAAGGACCGGGGTGGATCAGCCCCAGCATTTT	CAGRTGVDQPQHF
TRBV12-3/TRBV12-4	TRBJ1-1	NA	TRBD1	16	TGTGCCAGCAGAGGTTGGGCAGGGGGCAGAGGCACTGAAGCTTTCTTT	CASRGWAGGRGTEAFF
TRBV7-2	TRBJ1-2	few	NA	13	TGTGCCAGCAGCCCAGATACCTACTATGGCTACACCTTC	CASSPDTYYGYTF
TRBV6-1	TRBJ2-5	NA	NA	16	TGTGCCAGCGAACGGGCAGGGGGGTCCCGCCAAGAGACCCAGTACTTC	CASERAGGSRQETQYF